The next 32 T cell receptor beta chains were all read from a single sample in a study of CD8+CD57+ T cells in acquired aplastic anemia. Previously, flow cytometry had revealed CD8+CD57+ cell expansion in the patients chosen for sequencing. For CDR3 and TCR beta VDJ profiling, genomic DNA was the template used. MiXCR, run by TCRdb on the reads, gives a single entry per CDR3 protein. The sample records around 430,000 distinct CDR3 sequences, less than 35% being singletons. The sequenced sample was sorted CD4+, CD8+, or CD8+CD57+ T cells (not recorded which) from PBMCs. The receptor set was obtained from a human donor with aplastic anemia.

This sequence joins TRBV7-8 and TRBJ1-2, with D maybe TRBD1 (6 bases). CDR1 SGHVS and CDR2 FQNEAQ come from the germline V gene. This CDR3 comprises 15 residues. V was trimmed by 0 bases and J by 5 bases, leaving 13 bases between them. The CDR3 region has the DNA TGTGCCAGCAGCTTAGCGGTAGCAGGGGAGTATGGCTACACCTTC. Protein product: CASSLAVAGEYGYTF.

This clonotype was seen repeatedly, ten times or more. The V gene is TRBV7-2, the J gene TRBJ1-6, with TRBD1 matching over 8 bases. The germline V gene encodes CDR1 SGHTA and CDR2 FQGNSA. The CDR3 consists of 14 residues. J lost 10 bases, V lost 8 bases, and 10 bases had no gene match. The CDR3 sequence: CASGLDRGNSPLHF. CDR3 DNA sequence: TGTGCCAGCGGGTTAGACAGGGGAAACTCACCCCTCCACTTT.

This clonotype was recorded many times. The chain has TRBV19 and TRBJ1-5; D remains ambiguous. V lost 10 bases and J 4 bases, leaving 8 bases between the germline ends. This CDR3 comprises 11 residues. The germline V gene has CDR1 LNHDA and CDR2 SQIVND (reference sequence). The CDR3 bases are TGTGCCACCCCTAAGAATCAGCCCCAGCATTTT. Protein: CATPKNQPQHF.

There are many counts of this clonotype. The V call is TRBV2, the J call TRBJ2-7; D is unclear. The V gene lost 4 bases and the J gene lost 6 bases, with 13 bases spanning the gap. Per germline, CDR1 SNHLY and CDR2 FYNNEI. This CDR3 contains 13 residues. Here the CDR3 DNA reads TGTGCCAGCAGTGTGCACAGCCCCATCGAGCAGTACTTC. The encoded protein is CASSVHSPIEQYF.

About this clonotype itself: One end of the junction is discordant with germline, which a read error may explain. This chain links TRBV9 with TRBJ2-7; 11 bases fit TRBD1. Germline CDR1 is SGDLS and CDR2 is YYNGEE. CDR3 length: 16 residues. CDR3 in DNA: TGTGACAGCAGTGTCGATCTCGGACAGGGGGCGCTCGAGCAGTACTTC. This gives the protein CDSSVDLGQGALEQYF.

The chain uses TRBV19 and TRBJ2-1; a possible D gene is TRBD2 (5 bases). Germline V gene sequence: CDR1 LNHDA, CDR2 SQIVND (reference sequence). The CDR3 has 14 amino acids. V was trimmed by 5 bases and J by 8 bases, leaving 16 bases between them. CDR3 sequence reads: CASSPAGEIYEQFF. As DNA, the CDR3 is TGTGCCAGTAGTCCCGCCGGGGAGATATATGAGCAGTTCTTC.

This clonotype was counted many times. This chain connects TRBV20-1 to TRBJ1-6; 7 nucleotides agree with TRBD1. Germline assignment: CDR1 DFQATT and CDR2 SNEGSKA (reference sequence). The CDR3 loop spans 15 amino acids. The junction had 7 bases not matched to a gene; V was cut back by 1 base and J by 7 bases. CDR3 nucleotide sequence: TGCAGTGCTAGAGGCAGGGACAGTCAAAATTCACCCCTCCACTTT. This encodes CSARGRDSQNSPLHF.

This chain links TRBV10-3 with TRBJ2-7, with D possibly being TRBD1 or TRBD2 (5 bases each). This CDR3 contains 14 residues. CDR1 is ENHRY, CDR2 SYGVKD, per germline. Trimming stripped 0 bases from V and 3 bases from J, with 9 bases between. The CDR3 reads CAISESRDGYEQYF. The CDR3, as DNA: TGTGCCATCAGTGAGTCCCGGGACGGCTACGAGCAGTACTTC.

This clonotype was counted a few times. CDR3 nucleotides: TGTGCCAGCAGTTACTCTCTGAATCCCTATGGCTACACCTTC. It translates to CASSYSLNPYGYTF. J is TRBJ1-2 and V is TRBV6-5; no definite D call. V was clipped by 0 bases and J by 4 bases, with 9 bases between them. CDR3 size: 14 residues. The germline gives CDR1 MNHEY, CDR2 SVGAGI.

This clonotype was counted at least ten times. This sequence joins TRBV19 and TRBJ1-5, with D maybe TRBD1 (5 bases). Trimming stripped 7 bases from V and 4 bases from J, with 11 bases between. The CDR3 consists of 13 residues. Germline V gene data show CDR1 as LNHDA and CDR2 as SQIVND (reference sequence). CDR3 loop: CASTSTANQPQHF. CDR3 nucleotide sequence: TGTGCCAGTACCTCGACAGCTAATCAGCCCCAGCATTTT.

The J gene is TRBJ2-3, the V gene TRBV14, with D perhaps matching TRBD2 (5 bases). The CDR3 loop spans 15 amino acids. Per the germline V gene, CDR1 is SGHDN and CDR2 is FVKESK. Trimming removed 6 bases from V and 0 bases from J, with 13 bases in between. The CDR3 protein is CASSLTRLSTDTQYF. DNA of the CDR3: TGTGCCAGCAGTTTAACGAGACTAAGCACAGATACGCAGTATTTT.

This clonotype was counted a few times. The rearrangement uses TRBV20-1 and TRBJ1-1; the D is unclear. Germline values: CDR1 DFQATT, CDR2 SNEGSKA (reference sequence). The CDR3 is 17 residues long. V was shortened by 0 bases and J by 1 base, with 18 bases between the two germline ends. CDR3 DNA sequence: TGCAGTGCTAGAGAGATTGGGAGGGCACCGGGGAACACTGAAGCTTTCTTT. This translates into CSAREIGRAPGNTEAFF.

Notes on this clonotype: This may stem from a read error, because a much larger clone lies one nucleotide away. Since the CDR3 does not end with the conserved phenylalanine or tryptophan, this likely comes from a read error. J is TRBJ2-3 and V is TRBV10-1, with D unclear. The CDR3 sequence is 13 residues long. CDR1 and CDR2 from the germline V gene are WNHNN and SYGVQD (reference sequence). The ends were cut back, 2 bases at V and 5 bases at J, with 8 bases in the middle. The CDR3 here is CASSEGPRDTQYS. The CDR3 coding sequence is TGCGCCAGCAGTGAGGGGCCCCGAGATACGCAGTATTCT.

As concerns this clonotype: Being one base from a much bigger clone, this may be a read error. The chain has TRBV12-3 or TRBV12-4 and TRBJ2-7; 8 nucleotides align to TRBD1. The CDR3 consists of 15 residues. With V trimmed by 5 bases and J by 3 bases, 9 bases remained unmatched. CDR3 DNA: TGTGCCAGCAGTCCAGCCGGGACAGGATACTACGAGCAGTACTTC. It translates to CASSPAGTGYYEQYF.

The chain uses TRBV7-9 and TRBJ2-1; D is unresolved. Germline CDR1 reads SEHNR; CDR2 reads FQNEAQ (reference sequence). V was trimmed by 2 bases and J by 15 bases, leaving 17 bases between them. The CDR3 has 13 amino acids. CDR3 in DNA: TGTGCCAGCAGCTTATTGCTTTTAGAGGAAGCGTTCTTC. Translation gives CASSLLLLEEAFF.

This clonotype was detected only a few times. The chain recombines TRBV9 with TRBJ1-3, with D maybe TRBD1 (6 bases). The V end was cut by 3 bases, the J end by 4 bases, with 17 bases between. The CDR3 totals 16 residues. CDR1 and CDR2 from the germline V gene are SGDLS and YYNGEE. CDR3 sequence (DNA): TGTGCCAGCAGCGCTTCGTGGGGGGCTACCGGAAACACCATATATTTT. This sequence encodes CASSASWGATGNTIYF.

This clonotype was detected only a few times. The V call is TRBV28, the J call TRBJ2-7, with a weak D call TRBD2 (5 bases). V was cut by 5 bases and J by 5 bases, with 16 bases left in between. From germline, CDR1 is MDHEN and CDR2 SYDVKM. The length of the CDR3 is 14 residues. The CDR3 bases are TGTGCCAGCAGTCTTCGACGAGGGTTCCACGAGCAGTACTTC. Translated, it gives CASSLRRGFHEQYF.

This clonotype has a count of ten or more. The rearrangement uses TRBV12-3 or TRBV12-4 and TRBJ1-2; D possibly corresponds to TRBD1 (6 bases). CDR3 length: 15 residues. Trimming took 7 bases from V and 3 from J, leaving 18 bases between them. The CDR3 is CASTFSNREDYGYTF. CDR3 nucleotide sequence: TGTGCCAGCACCTTCTCCAACAGGGAGGACTATGGCTACACCTTC.

The CDR3, as DNA: TGTGCCAGCAGCTTGGACAGGTTGGGCTACACAGATACGCAGTATTTT. This encodes CASSLDRLGYTDTQYF. This chain links TRBV11-1 with TRBJ2-3, with 7 bases lining up with TRBD1. The CDR3 spans 16 residues. The J segment lost 2 bases and the V segment lost 3 bases, leaving 8 bases of the junction unmatched. CDR1 SGHAT and CDR2 FQDESV come from the germline V gene (reference sequence).

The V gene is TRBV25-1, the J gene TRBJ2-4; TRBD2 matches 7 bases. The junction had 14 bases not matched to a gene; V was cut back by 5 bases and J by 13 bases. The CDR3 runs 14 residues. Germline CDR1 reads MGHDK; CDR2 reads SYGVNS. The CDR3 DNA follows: TGTGCCAGCAGTCACCCTAGCGGTTACAATGAGCAGTACTTC. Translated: CASSHPSGYNEQYF.

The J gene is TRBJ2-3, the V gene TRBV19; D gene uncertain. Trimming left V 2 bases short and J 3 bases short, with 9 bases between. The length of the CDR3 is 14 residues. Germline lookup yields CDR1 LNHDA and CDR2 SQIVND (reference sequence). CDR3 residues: CASSIQRLTDTQYF. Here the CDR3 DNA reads TGTGCCAGTAGTATACAAAGGTTAACAGATACGCAGTATTTT.

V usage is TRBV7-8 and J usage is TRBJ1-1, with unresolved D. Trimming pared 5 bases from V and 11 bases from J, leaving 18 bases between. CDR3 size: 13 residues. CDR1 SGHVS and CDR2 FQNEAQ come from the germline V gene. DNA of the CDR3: TGTGCCAGCAGCCCGATGTGGCGGATGGGGGCTTTCTTT. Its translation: CASSPMWRMGAFF. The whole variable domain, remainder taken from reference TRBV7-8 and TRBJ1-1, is GAGVSQSPRYKVAKRGQDVALRCDPISGHVSLFWYQQALGQGPEFLTYFQNEAQLDKSGLPSDRFFAERPEGSVSTLKIQRTQQEDSAVYLCASSPMWRMGAFFGQGTRLTVV.

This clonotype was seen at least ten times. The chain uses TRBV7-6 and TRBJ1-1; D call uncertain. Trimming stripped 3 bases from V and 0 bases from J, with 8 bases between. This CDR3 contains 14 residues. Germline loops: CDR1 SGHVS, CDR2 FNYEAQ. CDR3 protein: CASSFDGMNTEAFF. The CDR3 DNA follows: TGTGCCAGCAGCTTTGACGGTATGAACACTGAAGCTTTCTTT.

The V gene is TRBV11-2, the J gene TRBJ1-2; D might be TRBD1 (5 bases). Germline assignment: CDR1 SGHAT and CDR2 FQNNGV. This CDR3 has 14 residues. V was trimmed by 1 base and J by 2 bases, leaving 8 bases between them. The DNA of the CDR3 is TGTGCCAGCAGCTTAGGACGGGGCAACTATGGCTACACCTTC. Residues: CASSLGRGNYGYTF. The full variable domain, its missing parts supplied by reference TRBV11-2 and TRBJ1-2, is EAGVAQSPRYKIIEKRQSVAFWCNPISGHATLYWYQQILGQGPKLLIQFQNNGVVDDSQLPKDRFSAERLKGVDSTLKIQPAKLEDSAVYLCASSLGRGNYGYTFGSGTRLTVV.

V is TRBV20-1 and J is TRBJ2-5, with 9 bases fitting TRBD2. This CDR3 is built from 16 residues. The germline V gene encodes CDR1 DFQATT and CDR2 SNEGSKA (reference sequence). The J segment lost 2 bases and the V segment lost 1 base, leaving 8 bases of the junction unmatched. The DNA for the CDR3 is TGCAGTGCTAGAGTCGCTAGCGGGGAACTTCAAGAGACCCAGTACTTC. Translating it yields CSARVASGELQETQYF.

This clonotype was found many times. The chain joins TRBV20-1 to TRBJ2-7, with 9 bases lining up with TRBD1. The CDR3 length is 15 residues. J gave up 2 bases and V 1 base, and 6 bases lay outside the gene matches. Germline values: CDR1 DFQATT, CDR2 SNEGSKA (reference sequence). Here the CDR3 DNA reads TGCAGTGCTAGAGGGGGACAGGGTTTCCCCTACGAGCAGTACTTC. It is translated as CSARGGQGFPYEQYF.

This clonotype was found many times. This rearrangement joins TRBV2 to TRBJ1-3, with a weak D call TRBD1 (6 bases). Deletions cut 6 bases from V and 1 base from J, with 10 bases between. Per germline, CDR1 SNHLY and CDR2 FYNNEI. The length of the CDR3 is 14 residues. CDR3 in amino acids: CASRQGGSGNTIYF. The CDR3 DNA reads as TGTGCCAGCAGGCAAGGGGGATCTGGAAACACCATATATTTT. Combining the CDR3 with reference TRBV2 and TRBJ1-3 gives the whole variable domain EPEVTQTPSHQVTQMGQEVILRCVPISNHLYFYWYRQILGQKVEFLVSFYNNEISEKSEIFDDQFSVERPDGSNFTLKIRSTKLEDSAMYFCASRQGGSGNTIYFGEGSWLTVV.

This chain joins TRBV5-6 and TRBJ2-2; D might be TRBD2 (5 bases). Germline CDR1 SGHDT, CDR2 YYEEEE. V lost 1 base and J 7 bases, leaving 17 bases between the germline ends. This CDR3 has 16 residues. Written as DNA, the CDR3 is TGTGCCAGCAGCTTGCTCGGGGAGCGGTTTATCGGGGAGCTGTTTTTT. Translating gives CASSLLGERFIGELFF.

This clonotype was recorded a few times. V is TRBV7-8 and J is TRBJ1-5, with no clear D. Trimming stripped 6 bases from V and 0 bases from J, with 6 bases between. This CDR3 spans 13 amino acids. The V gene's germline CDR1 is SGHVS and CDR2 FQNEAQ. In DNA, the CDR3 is TGTGCCAGCAGTACAGCTAGCAATCAGCCCCAGCATTTT. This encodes CASSTASNQPQHF.

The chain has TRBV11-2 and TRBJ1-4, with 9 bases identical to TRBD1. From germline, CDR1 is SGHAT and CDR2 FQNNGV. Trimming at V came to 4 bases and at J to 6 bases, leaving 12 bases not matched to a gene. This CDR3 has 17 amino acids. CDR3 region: CASSSPYNRDRDEKLFF. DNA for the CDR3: TGTGCCAGCAGCTCTCCATACAACCGGGACAGGGATGAAAAACTGTTTTTT.

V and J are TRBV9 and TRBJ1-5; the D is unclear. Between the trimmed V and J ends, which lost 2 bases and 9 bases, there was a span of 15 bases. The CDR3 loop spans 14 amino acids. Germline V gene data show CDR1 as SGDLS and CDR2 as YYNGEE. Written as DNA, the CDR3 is TGTGCCAGCAGCGTCACCGGAGATCTGGGGCCCCAGCATTTT. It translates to CASSVTGDLGPQHF.

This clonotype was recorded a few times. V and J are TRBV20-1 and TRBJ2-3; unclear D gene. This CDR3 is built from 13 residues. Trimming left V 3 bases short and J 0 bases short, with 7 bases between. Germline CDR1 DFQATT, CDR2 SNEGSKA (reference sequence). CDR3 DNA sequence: TGCAGTGCTAGTTTGTCTAGCACAGATACGCAGTATTTT. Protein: CSASLSSTDTQYF.